One TCR beta chain is described in this entry. Time point in this sample: persistent/refractory GD, antithyroid drugs over 5 years with positive TRAb. The TCR library used RNA extracted from PBMCs. This entry comes from a study of regulatory T cells in long-lasting Graves disease. Across the study: Positivity for TSH receptor antibodies plus over 5 years of antithyroid drugs meant persistent Graves' disease.

TCR beta libraries were built with iRepertoire HTBI primers and Arm-PCR of CDR3 regions. TCRdb re-analysed the multiplex PCR reads in MiXCR, keeping a single row per CDR3 protein. The sample records 700,000 or so distinct CDR3 sequences, 30% being singletons. Germline V CDR1 and CDR2: MNHNS, SASEGT. The CDR3 length is 15 residues. After removal of 1 base from V and 3 bases from J, the junction contained 2 bases not matched to a gene. The chain combines TRBV6-1 with TRBJ2-2; 7 nucleotides agree with TRBD1. The material sequenced was peripheral blood mononuclear cells (PBMCs), taken when the disease was refractory, from a patient treated with antithyroid drugs. This receptor was identified in a female donor with Graves disease. CDR3 bases: TGTGCCAGCAGTGAAGAGGGGGCAGACACCGGGGAGCTGTTTTTT. Translated, it gives CASSEEGADTGELFF.